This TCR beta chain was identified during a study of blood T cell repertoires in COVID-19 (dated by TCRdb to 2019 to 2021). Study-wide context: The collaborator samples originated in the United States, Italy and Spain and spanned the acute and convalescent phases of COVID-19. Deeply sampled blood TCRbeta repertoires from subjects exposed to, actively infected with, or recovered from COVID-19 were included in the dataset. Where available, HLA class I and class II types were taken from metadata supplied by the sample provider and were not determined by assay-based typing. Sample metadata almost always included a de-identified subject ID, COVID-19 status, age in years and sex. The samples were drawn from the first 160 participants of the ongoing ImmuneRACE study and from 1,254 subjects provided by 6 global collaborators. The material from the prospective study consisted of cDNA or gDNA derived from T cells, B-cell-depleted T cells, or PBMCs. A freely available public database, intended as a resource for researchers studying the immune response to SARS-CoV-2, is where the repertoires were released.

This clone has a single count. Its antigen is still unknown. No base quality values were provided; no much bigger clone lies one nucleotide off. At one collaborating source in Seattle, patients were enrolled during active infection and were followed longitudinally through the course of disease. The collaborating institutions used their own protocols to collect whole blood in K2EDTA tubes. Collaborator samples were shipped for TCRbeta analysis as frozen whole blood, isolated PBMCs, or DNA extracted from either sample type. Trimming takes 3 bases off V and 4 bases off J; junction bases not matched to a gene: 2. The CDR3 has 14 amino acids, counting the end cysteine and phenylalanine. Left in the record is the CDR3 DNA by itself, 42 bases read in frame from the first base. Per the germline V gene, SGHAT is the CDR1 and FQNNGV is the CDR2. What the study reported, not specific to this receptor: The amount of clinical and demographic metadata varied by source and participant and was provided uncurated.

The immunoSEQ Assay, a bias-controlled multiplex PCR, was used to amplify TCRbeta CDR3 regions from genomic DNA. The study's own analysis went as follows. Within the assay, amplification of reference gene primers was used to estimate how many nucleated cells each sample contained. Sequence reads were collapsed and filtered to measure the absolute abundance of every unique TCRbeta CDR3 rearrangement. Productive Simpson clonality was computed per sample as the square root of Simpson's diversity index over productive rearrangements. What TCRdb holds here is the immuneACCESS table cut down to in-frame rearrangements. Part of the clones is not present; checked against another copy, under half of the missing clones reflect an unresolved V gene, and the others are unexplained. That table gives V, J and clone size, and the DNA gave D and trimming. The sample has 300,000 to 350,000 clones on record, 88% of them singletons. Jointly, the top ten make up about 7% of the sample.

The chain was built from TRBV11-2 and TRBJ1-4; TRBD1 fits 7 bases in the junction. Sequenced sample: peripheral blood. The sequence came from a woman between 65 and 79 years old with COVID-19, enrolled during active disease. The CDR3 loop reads CASSLGQLNEKLFF. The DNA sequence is TGTGCCAGCAGCTTGGGACAGCTTAATGAAAAACTGTTTTTT.